Below, 16 T cell receptor beta chains from the same sample are listed, as sequenced in a study of control samples from healthy donors and cancer patients. Libraries were prepared by immunoSEQ multiplex PCR; TCRdb keeps only in-frame clonotypes and omits some of them. The table lists about 89,000 clones, roughly 86% of them singletons. Source material: blood. Every receptor here comes from a man in his thirties or forties in good health.

The chain uses TRBV27 and TRBJ2-6, with D perhaps assigned TRBD1 or TRBD2 (5 bases each). Germline CDR1 is MNHEY and CDR2 is SMNVEV (reference sequence). Trimming cost V 8 bases and J 0 bases, with 5 bases left between them. The CDR3 runs to 13 residues. CDR3 region: CASGGSGANVLTF. In DNA form, the CDR3 reads TGTGCCAGCGGGGGCTCTGGGGCCAACGTCCTGACTTTC.

This clone has a handful of counts. V usage is TRBV19 and J usage is TRBJ1-1, with a tentative D call TRBD1 (6 bases). The V end was cut by 11 bases, the J end by 9 bases, with 16 bases between. CDR3 length equals 11 residues. Germline V CDR1 and CDR2: LNHDA, SQIVND (reference sequence). CDR3 in amino acids: CASHRAGQAFF. CDR3 DNA sequence: TGTGCCTCCCACAGGGCCGGCCAAGCTTTCTTT.

The J gene is TRBJ1-5, the V gene TRBV7-2, with D uncertain. The length of the CDR3 is 13 residues. Germline V CDR1 and CDR2: SGHTA, FQGNSA. V lost 1 base to trimming and J lost 5 bases, with 6 bases between them. The CDR3 DNA follows: TGTGCCAGCAGCTTAGAAGGAGATCAGCCCCAGCATTTT. Protein sequence: CASSLEGDQPQHF.

V and J are TRBV5-6 and TRBJ1-2; TRBD1 matches at 8 bases. CDR1 is SGHDT and CDR2 is YYEEEE in the germline V gene. The CDR3 runs 13 residues. With V trimmed by 4 bases and J by 4 bases, 3 bases remained unmatched. The DNA for the CDR3 is TGTGCCAGCAGCCAAGGGACAGGCTATGGCTACACCTTC. Amino acid sequence: CASSQGTGYGYTF.

V is TRBV7-3 and J is TRBJ2-5, with TRBD2 matching 11 bases. This CDR3 has 15 amino acids. Losses at the gene ends were 5 bases for V and 1 base for J; bases not matched to a gene: 3. CDR1 and CDR2 (germline): SGHTA, FQGTGA. CDR3 sequence (DNA): TGTGCCAGCAGCCTAGCGGGGGGCCGCCAAGAGACCCAGTACTTC. Protein product: CASSLAGGRQETQYF.

Here the CDR3 DNA reads TGTGCCAGCTCCTGGACAGGGGGCAATGAGCAGTTCTTC. Residues: CASSWTGGNEQFF. The chain combines TRBV18 with TRBJ2-1; 10 nucleotides match TRBD1. The CDR3 is 13 residues long. Looked up from germline, CDR1 is KGHSH and CDR2 is LQKENI. After removal of 6 bases from V and 6 bases from J, the junction contained 2 bases not matched to a gene. The full variable domain, completed using reference TRBV18 and TRBJ2-1, is NAGVMQNPRHLVRRRGQEARLRCSPMKGHSHVYWYRQLPEEGLKFMVYLQKENIIDESGMPKERFSAEFPKEGPSILRIQQVVRGDSAAYFCASSWTGGNEQFFGPGTRLTVL.

On this clone: The sample carries other DNA sequences with the same CDR3. The chain recombines TRBV11-2 with TRBJ1-1, with 7 bases that match TRBD1. This CDR3 spans 13 amino acids. Per the germline V gene, CDR1 is SGHAT and CDR2 is FQNNGV. J lost 4 bases, V lost 6 bases, and 5 bases had no gene match. CDR3 protein: CASSSTGATEAFF. The CDR3 region has the DNA TGTGCCAGCAGTTCTACAGGGGCCACTGAAGCTTTCTTT.

This CDR3 reads CATEWGQDYGYTF. CDR3 DNA sequence: TGTGCCACCGAATGGGGACAGGATTATGGCTACACCTTC. V gene TRBV2 combines with J gene TRBJ1-2, with TRBD1 matching 8 bases. Germline CDR1 reads SNHLY; CDR2 reads FYNNEI. The V segment lost 10 bases and the J segment 5 bases; nucleotides outside the gene matches: 9. The CDR3 spans 13 residues.

This chain links TRBV2 with TRBJ1-6; a weak D match, TRBD1 (5 bases). Trimming took off 2 bases at V and 5 bases at J, with 13 bases between the two ends. Germline V gives CDR1 SNHLY, CDR2 FYNNEI. The CDR3 sequence is 16 residues long. The CDR3 DNA reads TGTGCCAGCAGTGAAATTGGGGCAGCCAATAATTCACCCCTCCACTTT. This encodes CASSEIGAANNSPLHF. Looking up the rest from reference TRBV2 and TRBJ1-6 gives the full variable domain: EPEVTQTPSHQVTQMGQEVILRCVPISNHLYFYWYRQILGQKVEFLVSFYNNEISEKSEIFDDQFSVERPDGSNFTLKIRSTKLEDSAMYFCASSEIGAANNSPLHFGNGTRLTVT.

This chain connects TRBV7-9 to TRBJ2-1, with TRBD1 as a possible D gene (6 bases). CDR1 is SEHNR and CDR2 is FQNEAQ in the germline V gene (reference sequence). The CDR3 is made up of 14 amino acids. The V and J ends lost 5 bases and 9 bases respectively, with 17 bases between them. The CDR3 DNA is TGTGCCAGCAGCCCTCTTAACAGGGCTGGTGAGCAGTTCTTC. Translated: CASSPLNRAGEQFF. The variable domain in full, with the rest retrieved from reference TRBV7-9 and TRBJ2-1, is DTGVSQNPRHKITKRGQNVTFRCDPISEHNRLYWYRQTLGQGPEFLTYFQNEAQLEKSRLLSDRFSAERPKGSFSTLEIQRTEQGDSAMYLCASSPLNRAGEQFFGPGTRLTVL.

A word on this clone: This sample also contains other DNA sequences that code for the same CDR3. The genes are TRBV9 and TRBJ2-3; 10 bases are a match to TRBD2. The CDR3 runs to 15 residues. Per the germline V gene, CDR1 is SGDLS and CDR2 is YYNGEE. Trimming at V came to 1 base and at J to 1 base, leaving 0 bases not matched to a gene. CDR3 residues: CASSVLAGGTDTQYF. The CDR3 region has the DNA TGTGCCAGCAGCGTACTAGCGGGGGGCACAGATACGCAGTATTTT.

This clone was counted a few times. J is TRBJ2-7 and V is TRBV10-2; D remains unclear. V lost 3 bases to trimming and J lost 8 bases, with 14 bases between them. The CDR3 sequence is 13 residues long. The germline CDR1 and CDR2 sequences are WSHSY and SAAADI. CDR3 amino acids: CASSDATPVQQYV. In DNA form, the CDR3 reads TGCGCCAGCAGTGACGCCACTCCGGTACAGCAGTACGTC.

This chain joins TRBV4-1 and TRBJ2-5; D may be TRBD1 (5 bases). The CDR3 totals 14 residues. Germline V gene lookup returns CDR1 MGHRA and CDR2 YSYEKL. V gave up 5 bases and J gave up 5 bases, with 15 bases separating them. The DNA for the CDR3 is TGCGCCAGCAGCAGCTCCAGGGTTGGGGAGACCCAGTACTTC. Translating gives CASSSSRVGETQYF.

This chain links TRBV4-1 with TRBJ2-2, with 7 positions matching TRBD2. The germline gives CDR1 MGHRA, CDR2 YSYEKL. The ends lost 7 bases at V and 1 base at J; junction bases unmatched: 3. The CDR3 extends over 14 amino acids. The CDR3 loop is CASKGGRNTGELFF. CDR3 nucleotide sequence: TGCGCCAGCAAAGGCGGGAGGAACACCGGGGAGCTGTTTTTT.

The V call is TRBV18, the J call TRBJ1-1, with D possibly being TRBD1 (5 bases). V dropped 3 bases and J dropped 1 base, with 12 bases sitting between them. The CDR3 totals 15 residues. The germline gives CDR1 KGHSH, CDR2 LQKENI. The CDR3 DNA sequence: TGTGCCAGCTCACCGCGGGGGTTGCAGAACACTGAAGCTTTCTTT. Amino acid sequence: CASSPRGLQNTEAFF.

J is TRBJ2-5 and V is TRBV18; 13 bases align to TRBD2. Trimming cost V 4 bases and J 5 bases; bases outside gene matches: 7. This CDR3 spans 16 amino acids. Germline assignment: CDR1 KGHSH and CDR2 LQKENI. The CDR3: CASSQRLAGGRETQYF. CDR3 nucleotide sequence: TGTGCCAGCTCACAACGACTAGCGGGGGGCCGGGAGACCCAGTACTTC.